Following are 26 T cell receptor beta chains from one sample sequenced in a study of blood T cell repertoires in COVID-19. The method was immunoSEQ multiplex PCR; TCRdb's version includes in-frame clones alone and lacks a portion of them. The repertoire holds approximately 260,000 clones, with around 86% as singletons. The sample consisted of peripheral blood. The receptor source for this set is a man younger than 35 with active or convalescent COVID-19.

The V call is TRBV11-2, the J call TRBJ2-7, with 10 positions matching TRBD2. V lost 5 bases and J lost 5; bases outside the gene matches: 12. From germline, CDR1 is SGHAT and CDR2 FQNNGV. The CDR3 sequence is 16 residues long. The CDR3 bases are TGTGCCAGCAGCCCGGGAGGGGGACTAGCGTACCACGAGCAGTACTTC. Protein sequence: CASSPGGGLAYHEQYF.

This clone was found a few times. The chain recombines TRBV7-2 with TRBJ2-7; D is perhaps TRBD2 (6 bases). V gave up 5 bases and J gave up 6 bases, with 17 bases separating them. Germline V lookup: CDR1 SGHTA, CDR2 FQGNSA. There are 14 residues in the CDR3. Here the CDR3 reads CASSLLARRLEQYF. In nucleotides, the CDR3 is TGTGCCAGCAGCCTACTAGCAAGGAGGCTCGAGCAGTACTTC.

This clone occurred a few times. J is TRBJ1-1 and V is TRBV5-1, with 8 nucleotides matching TRBD1. CDR3 length: 14 amino acids. Germline CDR1 reads SGHRS; CDR2 reads YFSETQ. J lost 4 bases, V lost 8 bases, and 10 bases had no gene match. The CDR3 DNA sequence: TGCGCCAGTAACAGGGGGACAACAGTCACTGAAGCTTTCTTT. Amino acid sequence: CASNRGTTVTEAFF.

Here the CDR3 reads CAWKGDTRGDDGYTF. As DNA, the CDR3 is TGTGCCTGGAAGGGGGACACCCGGGGTGATGATGGCTACACCTTC. The chain recombines TRBV30 with TRBJ1-2, with a possible D match to TRBD1 (6 bases). This CDR3 region has 15 residues. The V and J ends lost 4 bases and 6 bases respectively, with 21 bases between them. Germline V CDR1 and CDR2: GTSNPN, SVGIG (reference sequence).

The chain joins TRBV3-1 (or the pseudogene TRBV3-2) to TRBJ1-2, with 8 bases identical to TRBD1. Germline lookup yields CDR1 LGHDT and CDR2 YNNKEL (reference sequence). V lost 3 bases and J lost 8; bases outside the gene matches: 5. The CDR3 is made up of 13 amino acids. The CDR3 DNA sequence: TGTGCCAGCAGCCAGACAGGGGTAGACGGCTACACCTTC. Protein product: CASSQTGVDGYTF.

The chain combines TRBV7-9 with TRBJ2-4; 7 bases line up with TRBD2. Trimming removed 3 bases from V and 10 bases from J; junction bases left unmatched: 18. There are 17 residues in the CDR3. CDR1 is SEHNR and CDR2 is FQNEAQ in the germline V gene (reference sequence). CDR3 residues: CASSLFREVGRAEIQYF. The CDR3 DNA follows: TGTGCCAGCAGCTTGTTTCGGGAGGTTGGCCGGGCAGAGATTCAGTACTTC.

Here the CDR3 reads CASSVGRNQPQHF. In DNA, the CDR3 is TGTGCCAGCAGCGTCGGGAGGAATCAGCCCCAGCATTTT. The chain employs TRBV3-1 (or the pseudogene TRBV3-2) and TRBJ1-5; D not resolved. Germline CDR1 reads LGHDT; CDR2 reads YNNKEL (reference sequence). The CDR3 sequence is 13 residues long. Trimming pared 5 bases from V and 4 bases from J, leaving 9 bases between.

J is TRBJ2-2 and V is TRBV5-1, with unresolved D. Trimming shortened V by 1 base and J by 6 bases, and 16 bases separated the two germline ends. This CDR3 contains 16 residues. The germline CDR1 and CDR2 sequences are SGHRS and YFSETQ. CDR3 protein: CASSLSASAAAGELFF. In DNA, the CDR3 is TGCGCCAGCAGCTTGTCCGCCTCTGCGGCTGCCGGGGAGCTGTTTTTT.

The genes are TRBV18 and TRBJ2-1; D is unresolved. Germline lookup yields CDR1 KGHSH and CDR2 LQKENI. V was clipped by 0 bases and J by 1 base, with 7 bases between them. The length of the CDR3 is 15 residues. The DNA for the CDR3 is TGTGCCAGCTCACCACCCAGCGTTTCCTACAATGAGCAGTTCTTC. As protein: CASSPPSVSYNEQFF.

The chain recombines TRBV7-3 with TRBJ2-3, with 8 positions matching TRBD2. The CDR3 spans 18 residues. With V trimmed by 5 bases and J by 2 bases, 15 bases remained unmatched. From germline, CDR1 is SGHTA and CDR2 FQGTGA. The DNA of the CDR3 is TGTGCCAGCAGCCCGGTCCCCCCCCCAGCGGGGGCCACAGATACGCAGTATTTT. Amino acid sequence: CASSPVPPPAGATDTQYF.

This clone was seen a handful of times. The chain combines TRBV18 with TRBJ1-1, with no clear D. This CDR3 is 13 amino acids long. CDR1 KGHSH and CDR2 LQKENI come from the germline V gene. Deletions cut 2 bases from V and 3 bases from J, with 7 bases between. The CDR3 DNA is TGTGCCAGCTCACCAATGGAGGACACTGAAGCTTTCTTT. Translating gives CASSPMEDTEAFF.

The chain links TRBV6-1 to TRBJ1-5; D remains ambiguous. With 3 bases removed from V and 6 bases from J, the gap between germline ends came to 9 bases. The CDR3 length is 13 residues. Germline V gene sequence: CDR1 MNHNS, CDR2 SASEGT. The CDR3 loop reads CASSDLRGQPQHF. The CDR3 nucleotides are TGTGCCAGCAGTGACCTGCGGGGTCAGCCCCAGCATTTT.

The chain recombines TRBV28 with TRBJ1-1; D might be TRBD1 (5 bases). Germline CDR1 reads MDHEN; CDR2 reads SYDVKM. The CDR3 has 14 amino acids. Trimming removed 3 bases at V and 1 base at J, with 9 bases between. The CDR3, as DNA: TGTGCCAGCAGTTTCCCCAGGGAGAACACTGAAGCTTTCTTT. Protein sequence: CASSFPRENTEAFF. Variable domain in full (rest from reference TRBV28 and TRBJ1-1): DVKVTQSSRYLVKRTGEKVFLECVQDMDHENMFWYRQDPGLGLRLIYFSYDVKMKEKGDIPEGYSVSREKKERFSLILESASTNQTSMYLCASSFPRENTEAFFGQGTRLTVV.

The chain carries TRBV19 and TRBJ2-1; D not resolved. The CDR3 totals 20 residues. Germline V CDR1 and CDR2: LNHDA, SQIVND (reference sequence). Trimming removed 3 bases at V and 7 bases at J, with 31 bases between. The DNA for the CDR3 is TGTGCCAGTAGTATGGCAAGTCAGATAAACATCCCTCACACATTGAATGAGCAGTTCTTC. Translated, it gives CASSMASQINIPHTLNEQFF. The full variable domain, its missing parts supplied by reference TRBV19 and TRBJ2-1, is DGGITQSPKYLFRKEGQNVTLSCEQNLNHDAMYWYRQDPGQGLRLIYYSQIVNDFQKGDIAEGYSVSREKKESFPLTVTSAQKNPTAFYLCASSMASQINIPHTLNEQFFGPGTRLTVL.

The chain combines TRBV7-2 with TRBJ2-7; maybe TRBD2 (6 bases). V was trimmed by 0 bases and J by 3 bases, leaving 12 bases between them. The germline V gene has CDR1 SGHTA and CDR2 FQGNSA. This CDR3 has 15 amino acids. CDR3 in DNA: TGTGCCAGCAGCTTAGCGGGAGGAAGGGACTACGAGCAGTACTTC. Protein: CASSLAGGRDYEQYF.

This rearrangement joins TRBV29-1 to TRBJ1-2, with a possible D match to TRBD1 (6 bases). V was clipped by 5 bases and J by 4 bases, with 11 bases between them. The CDR3 consists of 12 residues. Germline V lookup: CDR1 SQVTM, CDR2 ANQGSEA. DNA of the CDR3: TGCAGCGTTAAACAGGGAGCCTATGGCTACACCTTC. Protein: CSVKQGAYGYTF.

The V call is TRBV24-1, the J call TRBJ1-5, with TRBD1 matching 9 bases. Germline values: CDR1 KGHDR, CDR2 SFDVKD. V trimming: 7 bases; J trimming: 4 bases; junction bases outside the gene matches: 4. The CDR3 consists of 14 residues. CDR3 residues: CATSDRGYNQPQHF. The CDR3 region has the DNA TGTGCCACCAGCGACAGGGGGTATAATCAGCCCCAGCATTTT.

This clone was counted only a few times. The chain recombines TRBV5-1 with TRBJ2-7; TRBD2 agrees at 10 bases. From germline, CDR1 is SGHRS and CDR2 YFSETQ. This CDR3 spans 15 amino acids. V was clipped by 6 bases and J by 6 bases; unmatched bases: 12. The CDR3 sequence: CASTSGSEGFGEQYF. The CDR3 DNA reads TGCGCCAGCACTAGCGGGAGCGAGGGATTTGGCGAGCAGTACTTC.

This chain uses TRBV2 with TRBJ1-6, with TRBD1 as a possible D gene (5 bases). The CDR3 has 13 residues. In germline, CDR1 is SNHLY, CDR2 FYNNEI. Trimming took off 8 bases at V and 7 bases at J, with 12 bases between the two ends. The CDR3 sequence: CASLWGDNSPLHF. As DNA, the CDR3 is TGTGCCAGCCTATGGGGGGACAATTCACCCCTCCACTTT.

The chain carries TRBV5-1 and TRBJ2-1; 14 bases are a match to TRBD2. The V segment lost 5 bases and the J segment 0 bases; nucleotides outside the gene matches: 7. This CDR3 spans 18 amino acids. CDR1 and CDR2 (germline): SGHRS, YFSETQ. The CDR3 DNA sequence: TGCGCCAGCAGGGTGGCGACTAGCGGGGGGGCCTCCTACAATGAGCAGTTCTTC. This translates into CASRVATSGGASYNEQFF. Using reference TRBV5-1 and TRBJ2-1 for the parts outside the CDR3, the full variable domain is KAGVTQTPRYLIKTRGQQVTLSCSPISGHRSVSWYQQTPGQGLQFLFEYFSETQRNKGNFPGRFSGRQFSNSRSEMNVSTLELGDSALYLCASRVATSGGASYNEQFFGPGTRLTVL.

V and J are TRBV18 and TRBJ2-1, with D unresolved. Trimming removed 3 bases at V and 6 bases at J, with 15 bases between. Germline CDR1 is KGHSH and CDR2 is LQKENI. CDR3 size: 15 residues. The CDR3 sequence is CASSPAESRSNEQFF. CDR3 bases: TGTGCCAGCTCACCCGCCGAGTCCCGAAGCAATGAGCAGTTCTTC.

This chain connects TRBV10-3 to TRBJ2-2; D gene unclear. The CDR3 loop spans 12 amino acids. Trimming took 4 bases from V and 6 from J, leaving 6 bases between them. The germline V gene has CDR1 ENHRY and CDR2 SYGVKD. The CDR3 here is CAISGRAGELFF. The CDR3 DNA reads as TGTGCCATCAGTGGACGGGCCGGGGAGCTGTTTTTT.

This chain uses TRBV18 with TRBJ2-5; 7 positions match TRBD1. From germline, CDR1 is KGHSH and CDR2 LQKENI. V was clipped by 4 bases and J by 3 bases; unmatched bases: 14. This CDR3 contains 17 residues. The CDR3: CASSLSGQAWVEETQYF. The CDR3 DNA follows: TGTGCCAGCTCACTCTCTGGACAGGCGTGGGTCGAAGAGACCCAGTACTTC.

The gene calls are TRBV11-2 and TRBJ1-1, with no clear D. The germline V gene encodes CDR1 SGHAT and CDR2 FQNNGV. The CDR3 runs 14 residues. Trimming stripped 1 base from V and 1 base from J, with 7 bases between. CDR3 DNA sequence: TGTGCCAGCAGCTTAGTATCGGGGAACACTGAAGCTTTCTTT. Its translation: CASSLVSGNTEAFF.

The V call is TRBV28, the J call TRBJ1-2, with D hard to call. V gave up 3 bases and J gave up 4 bases, with 9 bases separating them. The CDR3 has 13 residues. In germline, CDR1 is MDHEN, CDR2 SYDVKM. This CDR3 is CASSLEFSYGYTF. The CDR3, as DNA: TGTGCCAGCAGTTTGGAGTTTTCCTATGGCTACACCTTC.

This sequence joins TRBV10-3 and TRBJ1-1; no firm D call. The CDR3 has 12 residues. The ends were cut back, 11 bases at V and 3 bases at J, with 13 bases in the middle. Germline CDR1 ENHRY, CDR2 SYGVKD. The CDR3 sequence: CAPRAGHTEAFF. CDR3 bases: TGTGCCCCAAGAGCGGGTCACACTGAAGCTTTCTTT.